This TCR beta chain was found in a study of control samples from healthy donors and cancer patients. CDR3 size: 16 residues. Trimming stripped 5 bases from V and 2 bases from J, with 17 bases between. CDR1 is SGHTA and CDR2 is FQGNSA in the germline V gene. Method: immunoSEQ multiplex PCR; TCRdb's copy keeps in-frame clones and lacks some. The sample holds some 140,000 clones, about 95% seen once. The sequence was obtained from a man in his sixties with colorectal cancer. Sequenced: PBMCs. The chain employs TRBV7-2 and TRBJ2-3, with a weak D call TRBD1 (5 bases). The CDR3 sequence is CASSPNPAGITDTQYF. The CDR3 DNA reads as TGTGCCAGCAGCCCTAACCCAGCAGGGATCACAGATACGCAGTATTTT.